Sequencing of this T cell receptor beta chain was carried out in a study of spatial heterogeneity in lung cancer. The study's findings and limits: At resection, ubiquitous expanded tumor TCRs appeared in blood more than at follow-up.

Every cDNA TCR molecule received its own unique molecular identifier. TCRdb itself ran the 5' RACE reads through MiXCR, one entry per CDR3 protein. This sample has about 120,000 distinct CDR3 sequences, with 9.5% to 15% found just once. This sample's time point: blood at routine non-recurrence follow-up after resection. Frozen PBMC, nontumor lung or tumor provided whole RNA, which was sequenced unsorted. Turning to this clonotype: What it binds is unknown.

The CDR3 extends over 14 amino acids. Trimming cost V 4 bases and J 9 bases; bases outside gene matches: 1. CDR1 and CDR2 from the germline V gene are KGHDR and SFDVKD. This receptor was taken from a male donor with early-stage non-small cell lung cancer. This sample comprised PBMCs, obtained at follow-up. The V call is TRBV24-1, the J call TRBJ2-1; 14 positions agree with TRBD2. The DNA of the CDR3 is TGTGCCACCAGTGAGACTAGCGGGGGGGCTGAGCAGTTCTTC. Protein: CATSETSGGAEQFF.